The rows below give T cell receptor beta chains drawn from one sample of a study of blood T cell repertoires in COVID-19. The method was immunoSEQ multiplex PCR; TCRdb's version includes in-frame clones alone and lacks a portion of them. Among under 250,000 clones, approximately 84% were seen once, and the ten largest hold 6.5% to 9%. The material sequenced was peripheral blood. All receptors derive from a woman aged 45-60 years with active or convalescent COVID-19. The CDR3 runs from the conserved cysteine through the conserved F or W. The D gene is left open where the match is weak. Clone sizes are given selectively: once, few, many, or a class where the clone is expanded.

d_call: .
v_call: TRBV11-2
clone_size: .
j_call: TRBJ1-1
cdr3_nt: TGTGCCAGCAGCTTTACCTCACAGGGCGGCACTGAAGCTTTCTTT
cdr3_aa: CASSFTSQGGTEAFF

d_call: .
v_call: TRBV10-3
clone_size: once
j_call: TRBJ2-5
cdr3_nt: TGTGCCATCAGTGGGGGGGAAGAGACCCAGTACTTC
cdr3_aa: CAISGGEETQYF

d_call: TRBD2
v_call: TRBV10-2
clone_size: .
j_call: TRBJ2-3
cdr3_nt: TGCGCCAGCAGACAGGAGACTAGCGGGTATTGGGTTACGCAGTATTTT
cdr3_aa: CASRQETSGYWVTQYF

d_call: TRBD1
v_call: TRBV18
clone_size: once
j_call: TRBJ2-3
cdr3_nt: TGTGCCAGCTCACCGCCGGGACAGGGGGCCCAGAGCACTACGCAGTATTTT
cdr3_aa: CASSPPGQGAQSTTQYF

d_call: TRBD1
v_call: TRBV28
clone_size: few
j_call: TRBJ1-5
cdr3_nt: TGTGCCAGCAGTCCGGGAGGGACAGGGATGGGCAATCAGCCCCAGCATTTT
cdr3_aa: CASSPGGTGMGNQPQHF

d_call: .
v_call: TRBV4-1
clone_size: .
j_call: TRBJ2-1
cdr3_nt: TGCGCCAGCAGCCTCGACTCTGAGCAGTTCTTC
cdr3_aa: CASSLDSEQFF

d_call: .
v_call: TRBV9
clone_size: .
j_call: TRBJ1-2
cdr3_nt: TGTGCCAGTAGCCCACGGAGGCGCGGCTACACCTTC
cdr3_aa: CASSPRRRGYTF

d_call: TRBD2
v_call: TRBV5-1
clone_size: .
j_call: TRBJ2-7
cdr3_nt: TGCGCCAGCACCCTACTAGCGGGAGAGGGGGGCTACGAGCAGTACTTC
cdr3_aa: CASTLLAGEGGYEQYF

d_call: TRBD1
v_call: TRBV30
clone_size: .
j_call: TRBJ1-2
cdr3_nt: TGTGCCTGGACGCCGGGGACAGGGGGTTACTATGGCTACACCTTC
cdr3_aa: CAWTPGTGGYYGYTF

d_call: .
v_call: TRBV21-1
clone_size: .
j_call: TRBJ2-1
cdr3_nt: TGTGCCAGCACCGCAGATGAGCAGTTCTTC
cdr3_aa: CASTADEQFF

d_call: TRBD1
v_call: TRBV9
clone_size: .
j_call: TRBJ1-3
cdr3_nt: TGTGCCAGTACGGACAGGAGGACCCTCTCTGGAAACACCATATATTTT
cdr3_aa: CASTDRRTLSGNTIYF

d_call: TRBD1
v_call: TRBV13
clone_size: .
j_call: TRBJ1-1
cdr3_nt: TGTGCCAGCAGCCCCGGGACAGGGGTGAACACTGAAGCTTTCTTT
cdr3_aa: CASSPGTGVNTEAFF

d_call: .
v_call: TRBV2
clone_size: .
j_call: TRBJ2-1
cdr3_nt: TGTGCCAGCAGTGTCAGGTCCTACAATGAGCAGTTCTTC
cdr3_aa: CASSVRSYNEQFF

d_call: .
v_call: TRBV9
clone_size: .
j_call: TRBJ1-4
cdr3_nt: TGTGCCAGCACCCCGGGATTCGGGGGGCGGGTTGAAAAACTGTTTTTT
cdr3_aa: CASTPGFGGRVEKLFF

d_call: .
v_call: TRBV5-5
clone_size: few
j_call: TRBJ1-4
cdr3_nt: TGTGCCAGCAGCTTATTTCCGCACAACCCAGAAAAACTGTTTTTT
cdr3_aa: CASSLFPHNPEKLFF

d_call: TRBD1
v_call: TRBV18
clone_size: .
j_call: TRBJ2-2
cdr3_nt: TGTGCCAGCTCACCTGGGACAGGGGTCGCCGGGGAGCTGTTTTTT
cdr3_aa: CASSPGTGVAGELFF

d_call: .
v_call: TRBV6-5
clone_size: .
j_call: TRBJ1-4
cdr3_nt: TGTGCCAGCAGTATGGGGAGGGGAACTAATGAAAAACTGTTTTTT
cdr3_aa: CASSMGRGTNEKLFF

d_call: .
v_call: TRBV5-5
clone_size: few
j_call: TRBJ2-3
cdr3_nt: TGTGCCAGCAGCTTCTCGGGGGAGGATACGCAGTATTTT
cdr3_aa: CASSFSGEDTQYF

d_call: TRBD1
v_call: TRBV7-9
clone_size: .
j_call: TRBJ1-6
cdr3_nt: TGTGCCAGCGGGAGTGTGACAGGGAGCTCCTATAATTCACCCCTCCACTTT
cdr3_aa: CASGSVTGSSYNSPLHF

d_call: .
v_call: TRBV5-4
clone_size: .
j_call: TRBJ2-7
cdr3_nt: TGTGCCAGCAGTCGCGGAGGTCTCTCCTACGAGCAGTACTTC
cdr3_aa: CASSRGGLSYEQYF

d_call: .
v_call: TRBV19
clone_size: .
j_call: TRBJ1-4
cdr3_nt: TGTGCCAGTAGTATGTTTGGGGGACTTAATGAAAAACTGTTTTTT
cdr3_aa: CASSMFGGLNEKLFF

d_call: TRBD1
v_call: TRBV7-9
clone_size: .
j_call: TRBJ1-1
cdr3_nt: TGTGCCAGCAGCAGGGACAGGGTGGACACTGAAGCTTTCTTT
cdr3_aa: CASSRDRVDTEAFF

d_call: TRBD1
v_call: TRBV19
clone_size: .
j_call: TRBJ1-5
cdr3_nt: TGTGCCAGTAGTACACGGACAGGAGGCAATCAGCCCCAGCATTTT
cdr3_aa: CASSTRTGGNQPQHF

d_call: TRBD1
v_call: TRBV11-3
clone_size: few
j_call: TRBJ2-5
cdr3_nt: TGTGCCAGCAGCCTGACAGGGGGCAGTCGGGAGACCCAGTACTTC
cdr3_aa: CASSLTGGSRETQYF

d_call: .
v_call: TRBV5-4
clone_size: few
j_call: TRBJ1-2
cdr3_nt: TGTGCCAGCAGCTTGACAGGCCGCTATGGCTACACCTTC
cdr3_aa: CASSLTGRYGYTF

d_call: TRBD1
v_call: TRBV5-1
clone_size: .
j_call: TRBJ1-2
cdr3_nt: TGCGCCAGCAGCTTGGAATTTTCGGACAGGGGGATTCGCTACACCTTC
cdr3_aa: CASSLEFSDRGIRYTF

d_call: .
v_call: TRBV29-1
clone_size: once
j_call: TRBJ1-2
cdr3_nt: TGCAGCGTCCCAGACTGGTCCAATCGGGGCTACACCTTC
cdr3_aa: CSVPDWSNRGYTF

d_call: .
v_call: TRBV11-3
clone_size: .
j_call: TRBJ1-4
cdr3_nt: TGTGCCAGCAGCTTCGGAGGCTCAACTAATGAAAAACTGTTTTTT
cdr3_aa: CASSFGGSTNEKLFF

d_call: TRBD1
v_call: TRBV5-1
clone_size: once
j_call: TRBJ1-1
cdr3_nt: TGCGCCAGCAGCTCCTCCCGGACAGGGGGCATGACTGAAGCTTTCTTT
cdr3_aa: CASSSSRTGGMTEAFF

d_call: .
v_call: TRBV28
clone_size: .
j_call: TRBJ1-2
cdr3_nt: TGTGCCAGCAGTTTAACAGGGCGCTATGGCTACACCTTC
cdr3_aa: CASSLTGRYGYTF

d_call: .
v_call: TRBV19
clone_size: .
j_call: TRBJ2-5
cdr3_nt: TGTGCCAGTAGAGGTGGAGGCGGGACCCAGTACTTC
cdr3_aa: CASRGGGGTQYF

d_call: .
v_call: TRBV7-2
clone_size: .
j_call: TRBJ1-2
cdr3_nt: TGTGCCAGCAGCCCCATCGGGGGGGAAGGTAACTATGGCTACACCTTC
cdr3_aa: CASSPIGGEGNYGYTF

d_call: .
v_call: TRBV28
clone_size: .
j_call: TRBJ1-1
cdr3_nt: TGTGCCAGCAGTTTTTACAGCAGGGGAGCTTTCTTT
cdr3_aa: CASSFYSRGAFF

d_call: .
v_call: TRBV5-1
clone_size: .
j_call: TRBJ2-7
cdr3_nt: TGCGCCAGCAGCGTGGGGGGCACCCCCATCTCCTACGAGCAGTACTTC
cdr3_aa: CASSVGGTPISYEQYF

d_call: .
v_call: TRBV5-1
clone_size: .
j_call: TRBJ2-1
cdr3_nt: TGCGCCAGCAGGTCCGACTACCCCAATGAGCAGTTCTTC
cdr3_aa: CASRSDYPNEQFF

d_call: TRBD2
v_call: TRBV7-6
clone_size: medium-sized
j_call: TRBJ2-2
cdr3_nt: TGTGCCAGCAGGGTGGGGACTAGCGGCCCATCGAACACCGGGGAGCTGTTTTTT
cdr3_aa: CASRVGTSGPSNTGELFF

d_call: .
v_call: TRBV7-2
clone_size: .
j_call: TRBJ2-3
cdr3_nt: TGTGCCAGCAGCTTACAGGCCGCTATGGATACGCAGTATTTT
cdr3_aa: CASSLQAAMDTQYF

d_call: .
v_call: TRBV6-1
clone_size: .
j_call: TRBJ2-4
cdr3_nt: TGTGCCAGCAGTGAAGAGGTGGGGCAGGGAAAGTGGGCCAAAAACATTCAGTACTTC
cdr3_aa: CASSEEVGQGKWAKNIQYF

d_call: .
v_call: TRBV2
clone_size: .
j_call: TRBJ1-1
cdr3_nt: TGTGCCAGCAGTGGACAGCCGAACACTGAAGCTTTCTTT
cdr3_aa: CASSGQPNTEAFF

d_call: TRBD2
v_call: TRBV7-3
clone_size: many
j_call: TRBJ2-7
cdr3_nt: TGTGCCAGCAGCCCCAGGACTAGCGGGAGTTACGAGCAGTACTTC
cdr3_aa: CASSPRTSGSYEQYF

d_call: .
v_call: TRBV28
clone_size: .
j_call: TRBJ1-3
cdr3_nt: TGTGCCAGCAGTCGGAGACGGTCTTTATTCTCTGGAAACACCATATATTTT
cdr3_aa: CASSRRRSLFSGNTIYF

d_call: TRBD1
v_call: TRBV2
clone_size: .
j_call: TRBJ1-1
cdr3_nt: TGTGCCAGCAGTCGACAGGGGGCGGCTGAAGCTTTCTTT
cdr3_aa: CASSRQGAAEAFF

d_call: .
v_call: TRBV6-5
clone_size: .
j_call: TRBJ2-1
cdr3_nt: TGTGCCAGCAGAAGTCAGGCAGGGCAAATAGGAGAGCAGTTCTTC
cdr3_aa: CASRSQAGQIGEQFF

d_call: TRBD1
v_call: TRBV28
clone_size: .
j_call: TRBJ2-1
cdr3_nt: TGTGCCAGCAGTCCACAACCGGGACAGGGGGCGCGAAATGAGCAGTTCTTC
cdr3_aa: CASSPQPGQGARNEQFF